This is a list of T cell receptor beta chains from one sample in a study of OX40 agonist ivuxolimab in advanced cancers. Sequenced by immunoSEQ multiplex PCR; TCRdb stores in-frame clones only, minus some. This table holds over 80,000 clones, less than 90% found once. The sequenced sample was CD4+ or CD8+ T cells sorted from blood, obtained in a trial of the OX40 agonist ivuxolimab. These TCRs come from an adult with an advanced solid tumor such as melanoma, head and neck, liver or kidney cancer. CDR3s include the opening cysteine and the closing phenylalanine or tryptophan. The D gene is left open where the match is weak. For some rows the clone size is stated as once, few or many, or as a class when expanded; others skip it.

J gene: TRBJ2-7
V gene: TRBV30
D gene: TRBD1
clone size: .
CDR3 DNA: TGTGCCTGGAGGAATCCAGGGGGTTCAACCTACGAGCAGTACTTC
CDR3 protein: CAWRNPGGSTYEQYF

J gene: TRBJ1-2
V gene: TRBV7-3
D gene: TRBD1
clone size: .
CDR3 DNA: TGTGCCAGCAGCTTGACCAAGGACAGGGAAGGCTACACCTTC
CDR3 protein: CASSLTKDREGYTF

J gene: TRBJ2-7
V gene: TRBV9
D gene: TRBD1
clone size: .
CDR3 DNA: TGTGCCAGCAGCGGGGACAGTGCCTACGAGCAGTACTTC
CDR3 protein: CASSGDSAYEQYF

J gene: TRBJ2-3
V gene: TRBV5-6
D gene: TRBD2
clone size: .
CDR3 DNA: TGTGCCAGCAGCAGGACTAGCGGGGGCGCGACCGGGACAGATACGCAGTATTTT
CDR3 protein: CASSRTSGGATGTDTQYF

J gene: TRBJ2-1
V gene: TRBV2
D gene: .
clone size: .
CDR3 DNA: TGTGCCAGCATTTCTGGGGTCCCCCTCTACAATGAGCAGTTCTTC
CDR3 protein: CASISGVPLYNEQFF

J gene: TRBJ1-2
V gene: TRBV6-5
D gene: .
clone size: .
CDR3 DNA: TGTGCCAGCAGTTACTTCGGGGGCTATGGCTACACCTTC
CDR3 protein: CASSYFGGYGYTF

J gene: TRBJ1-3
V gene: TRBV5-1
D gene: .
clone size: .
CDR3 DNA: TGCGCCAGCAGGAATGTACCCTCTGGAAACACCATATATTTT
CDR3 protein: CASRNVPSGNTIYF

J gene: TRBJ1-1
V gene: TRBV6-1
D gene: TRBD1
clone size: .
CDR3 DNA: TGTGCCAGCAGTGGTGCGCAGGGACAGGGGACGTCTGAAGCTTTCTTT
CDR3 protein: CASSGAQGQGTSEAFF

J gene: TRBJ2-1
V gene: TRBV5-6
D gene: TRBD2
clone size: .
CDR3 DNA: TGTGCCAGCAGCCCTACTAGCGGGGGGCCCTACAATGAGCAGTTCTTC
CDR3 protein: CASSPTSGGPYNEQFF

J gene: TRBJ1-4
V gene: TRBV7-9
D gene: TRBD1
clone size: .
CDR3 DNA: TGTGCCAGCAGCTCTACAGGGGGCGCTGAAAAACTGTTTTTT
CDR3 protein: CASSSTGGAEKLFF

J gene: TRBJ2-3
V gene: TRBV7-9
D gene: .
clone size: .
CDR3 DNA: TGTGCCAGCAGCTTAGGGCCGGTCGGTTTCACAGATACGCAGTATTTT
CDR3 protein: CASSLGPVGFTDTQYF

J gene: TRBJ2-3
V gene: TRBV19
D gene: .
clone size: once
CDR3 DNA: TGTGCCAGTAACACATGGGGCACAGATACGCAGTATTTT
CDR3 protein: CASNTWGTDTQYF

J gene: TRBJ1-6
V gene: TRBV28
D gene: TRBD1
clone size: .
CDR3 DNA: TGTGCCAGTCTCGCCGGGACAGGGTCTTCACCCCTCCACTTT
CDR3 protein: CASLAGTGSSPLHF

J gene: TRBJ2-5
V gene: TRBV6-1
D gene: TRBD2
clone size: .
CDR3 DNA: TGTGCCAGTATGGCTAGCGGGGGGCAAGAGACCCAGTACTTC
CDR3 protein: CASMASGGQETQYF

J gene: TRBJ2-2
V gene: TRBV19
D gene: TRBD1
clone size: few
CDR3 DNA: TGTGCCAGTAGGCAACAGGGGGCGGTCACCGGGGAGCTGTTTTTT
CDR3 protein: CASRQQGAVTGELFF

J gene: TRBJ1-1
V gene: TRBV2
D gene: TRBD1
clone size: .
CDR3 DNA: TGTGCCAGCGATATAACGGACAGGGGGCCCTTCATGAACACTGAAGCTTTCTTT
CDR3 protein: CASDITDRGPFMNTEAFF

J gene: TRBJ2-7
V gene: TRBV11-1
D gene: TRBD1
clone size: .
CDR3 DNA: TGTGCCAGCGAGCCAGGACAGGGGCTCGAGCAGTACTTC
CDR3 protein: CASEPGQGLEQYF

J gene: TRBJ2-3
V gene: TRBV5-6
D gene: TRBD2
clone size: .
CDR3 DNA: TGTGCCAGCAGCCGAGGACTAGCGGACACAGATACGCAGTATTTT
CDR3 protein: CASSRGLADTDTQYF

J gene: TRBJ2-7
V gene: TRBV9
D gene: .
clone size: .
CDR3 DNA: TGTGCCAGCAGCCCCCGACAGGATCCCGTCTACGAGCAGTACTTC
CDR3 protein: CASSPRQDPVYEQYF

J gene: TRBJ2-3
V gene: TRBV5-5
D gene: .
clone size: once
CDR3 DNA: TGTGCCAGCAGCTTGGCCGGCACAGATACGCAGTATTTT
CDR3 protein: CASSLAGTDTQYF

J gene: TRBJ2-5
V gene: TRBV30
D gene: .
clone size: .
CDR3 DNA: TGTGCCTGGAGTGCGAAGATAAAAGAGACCCAGTACTTC
CDR3 protein: CAWSAKIKETQYF

J gene: TRBJ2-5
V gene: TRBV27
D gene: TRBD2
clone size: .
CDR3 DNA: TGTGCCAGCCAGTCCCGAGCGGGGGCCCAAGAGACCCAGTACTTC
CDR3 protein: CASQSRAGAQETQYF

J gene: TRBJ1-2
V gene: TRBV14
D gene: .
clone size: .
CDR3 DNA: TGTGCCAGCAGCCGTAGCGGGTGGCTCTATGGCTACACCTTC
CDR3 protein: CASSRSGWLYGYTF

J gene: TRBJ2-5
V gene: TRBV19
D gene: .
clone size: .
CDR3 DNA: TGTGCCAGTAGGATACCGGACAGCCAAGAGACCCAGTACTTC
CDR3 protein: CASRIPDSQETQYF

J gene: TRBJ2-3
V gene: TRBV4-3
D gene: .
clone size: .
CDR3 DNA: TGCGCCAGCAGCCAAGGCTCCGCGGGGTCTAGCACAGATACGCAGTATTTT
CDR3 protein: CASSQGSAGSSTDTQYF

J gene: TRBJ1-1
V gene: TRBV7-9
D gene: TRBD1
clone size: .
CDR3 DNA: TGTGCCAGCAGCTCCGGACAGGGAAGAGCTTTCTTT
CDR3 protein: CASSSGQGRAFF

J gene: TRBJ2-7
V gene: TRBV6-6
D gene: TRBD1
clone size: .
CDR3 DNA: TGTGCCAGCAGTTACCGGGACAGACTAACCTACGAGCAGTACTTC
CDR3 protein: CASSYRDRLTYEQYF

J gene: TRBJ1-4
V gene: TRBV14
D gene: .
clone size: .
CDR3 DNA: TGTGCCAGCAGCCCCCGAGCTCGAGGAGAAAAACTGTTTTTT
CDR3 protein: CASSPRARGEKLFF

J gene: TRBJ2-5
V gene: TRBV7-2
D gene: .
clone size: once
CDR3 DNA: TGTGCCAGCAGCTTAGGGGCCCCGTTTCAGGAGACCCAGTACTTC
CDR3 protein: CASSLGAPFQETQYF

J gene: TRBJ1-2
V gene: TRBV5-1
D gene: .
clone size: .
CDR3 DNA: TGCGCCAGCAGCTTGGTACCGGCAGCTAACTATGGCTACACCTTC
CDR3 protein: CASSLVPAANYGYTF

J gene: TRBJ1-2
V gene: TRBV10-3
D gene: TRBD1
clone size: .
CDR3 DNA: TGTGCCATCAGTGAGGCGACAGGGGGCGGCTATGGCTACACCTTC
CDR3 protein: CAISEATGGGYGYTF

J gene: TRBJ2-3
V gene: TRBV7-2
D gene: .
clone size: .
CDR3 DNA: TGTGCCAGCAGCTTAGGGGCGGGGGCCCATGATACGCAGTATTTT
CDR3 protein: CASSLGAGAHDTQYF

J gene: TRBJ2-7
V gene: TRBV2
D gene: .
clone size: once
CDR3 DNA: TGTGCCAGCGCTAAGGGCTCCGGGCTTAGCTCCTACGAGCAGTACTTC
CDR3 protein: CASAKGSGLSSYEQYF

J gene: TRBJ2-7
V gene: TRBV5-1
D gene: .
clone size: .
CDR3 DNA: TGCGCCAGCAGCGGGCAAGGACCTCGGGGCTCCTACGAGCAGTACTTC
CDR3 protein: CASSGQGPRGSYEQYF

J gene: TRBJ2-7
V gene: TRBV6-5
D gene: .
clone size: .
CDR3 DNA: TGTGCCAGCAGTCCCCGGGCCCTGGGAGGCGAGCAGTACTTC
CDR3 protein: CASSPRALGGEQYF

J gene: TRBJ2-7
V gene: TRBV5-1
D gene: TRBD1
clone size: .
CDR3 DNA: TGCGCCAGCAGCGGGACAGGGGTCTCCTACGAGCAGTACTTC
CDR3 protein: CASSGTGVSYEQYF

J gene: TRBJ1-2
V gene: TRBV6-5
D gene: TRBD1
clone size: .
CDR3 DNA: TGTGCCGTGGGACAGCAGTTTTCTTACTATGGCTACACCTTC
CDR3 protein: CAVGQQFSYYGYTF

J gene: TRBJ1-2
V gene: TRBV27
D gene: .
clone size: once
CDR3 DNA: TGTGCCAGCAGTCTCAGGGATGGGGATGGCTACACCTTC
CDR3 protein: CASSLRDGDGYTF

J gene: TRBJ1-5
V gene: TRBV23-1
D gene: TRBD1
clone size: .
CDR3 DNA: TGCGCCAGCAGTCGGGCCATCCTCTGTGGGAGGGGGCGGGCGATTAACAATCAGCCCCAGCATTTT
CDR3 protein: CASSRAILCGRGRAINNQPQHF

J gene: TRBJ2-1
V gene: TRBV5-1
D gene: .
clone size: .
CDR3 DNA: TGCGCCAGCAGCTTGGATTACAATGAGCAGTTCTTC
CDR3 protein: CASSLDYNEQFF

J gene: TRBJ2-7
V gene: TRBV10-3
D gene: .
clone size: .
CDR3 DNA: TGTGCCATCAGTCCAGGGTCCTACGAGCAGTACTTC
CDR3 protein: CAISPGSYEQYF

J gene: TRBJ2-7
V gene: TRBV6-6
D gene: TRBD1
clone size: .
CDR3 DNA: TGTGCCAGCAGTTACGATGGGACAGGCTCCTACGAGCAGTACTTC
CDR3 protein: CASSYDGTGSYEQYF

J gene: TRBJ1-6
V gene: TRBV7-2
D gene: TRBD1
clone size: .
CDR3 DNA: TGTGCCAGCCGCCGGGGACAGGGGGAAAATTCACCCCTCCACTTT
CDR3 protein: CASRRGQGENSPLHF